One sample yielded the 10 T cell receptor beta chains listed below, sequenced in a study of T-cell reconstitution after alpha-beta-depleted transplantation in children. Unique molecular identifiers were used in preparing the TCRbeta library. TCRdb re-analysed the PCR reads in MiXCR, keeping a single row per CDR3 protein. The sample lists a few hundred thousand distinct CDR3 sequences; 9% to 12% were seen once. The input for sequencing was PBMCs from the stem cell graft donor, taken from the stem cell graft. Receptors were obtained from a human donor who donated a stem cell graft to a child with acute lymphoblastic leukemia.

This clonotype was counted at least ten times. The chain joins TRBV7-2 to TRBJ2-5; TRBD2 matches at 7 bases. CDR3 length equals 15 residues. V gave up 3 bases and J gave up 5 bases; unmatched junction bases: 9. Looked up from germline, CDR1 is SGHTA and CDR2 is FQGNSA. The DNA for the CDR3 is TGTGCCAGCAGCTTCCAGGGAGGGTCGGGGGAGACCCAGTACTTC. Its translation is CASSFQGGSGETQYF.

The chain has TRBV5-1 and TRBJ2-7; TRBD1 aligns across 7 bases. J was trimmed by 4 bases and V by 0 bases; bases with no gene match: 13. The length of the CDR3 is 17 residues. Germline-derived CDR1 and CDR2 are SGHRS and YFSETQ. CDR3 region: CASSLGGGSLLGYEQYF. CDR3 nucleotides: TGCGCCAGCAGCTTGGGAGGGGGCAGCCTACTCGGTTACGAGCAGTACTTC.

J is TRBJ1-1 and V is TRBV12-3 or TRBV12-4, with D perhaps TRBD1 (5 bases). The CDR3 extends over 15 amino acids. The V end lost 6 bases, the J end lost 3 bases, and 17 bases lay between the germline ends. The CDR3 region is CASSLTPGWDTEAFF. Here the CDR3 DNA reads TGTGCCAGCAGCCTAACCCCAGGGTGGGACACTGAAGCTTTCTTT.

This clonotype was detected only a few times. This chain links TRBV5-5 with TRBJ2-3, with 9 bases identical to TRBD1. The CDR3 runs to 16 residues. The germline gives CDR1 SGHKS, CDR2 YYEKEE (reference sequence). After removal of 4 bases from V and 4 bases from J, the junction contained 10 bases not matched to a gene. CDR3 sequence reads: CASSGLTGGGADTQYF. CDR3 nucleotides: TGTGCCAGCAGCGGCTTGACAGGGGGTGGCGCAGATACGCAGTATTTT.

This clonotype was seen more than once but under ten times. The chain is built from TRBV29-1 and TRBJ2-7; TRBD1 is a possible D gene (6 bases). Germline V gene sequence: CDR1 SQVTM, CDR2 ANQGSEA. The CDR3 has 16 amino acids. Trimming shortened V by 0 bases and J by 4 bases, and 19 bases separated the two germline ends. For the CDR3, the DNA is TGCAGCGTTGAAGATGCTGGGTCTCACAGGGAATACGAGCAGTACTTC. This translates into CSVEDAGSHREYEQYF.

This clonotype was observed a handful of times. The chain couples TRBV4-2 to TRBJ2-5, with 8 bases aligning to TRBD2. Germline loops: CDR1 LGHNA, CDR2 YNFKEQ. CDR3 length equals 16 residues. J gave up 4 bases and V 4 bases, and 11 bases lay outside the gene matches. This CDR3 reads CASSPGSGREAETQYF. In nucleotides, the CDR3 is TGTGCCAGCAGCCCAGGGAGCGGGAGAGAGGCAGAGACCCAGTACTTC.

This chain connects TRBV7-6 to TRBJ2-5; D ambiguous. Germline-derived CDR1 and CDR2 are SGHVS and FNYEAQ. V shed 5 bases and J shed 3 bases, with 19 bases lying between them. The CDR3 spans 16 residues. The CDR3 DNA is TGTGCCAGCAGCCCTCTTGCGGCAGGTCGGGAAGAGACCCAGTACTTC. Its translation is CASSPLAAGREETQYF.

This clonotype was recorded at least ten times. This CDR3 is CASSLVLADSYNEQFF. In DNA, the CDR3 is TGCGCCAGCAGCTTGGTTCTAGCGGACTCCTACAATGAGCAGTTCTTC. The gene calls are TRBV5-1 and TRBJ2-1; TRBD2 agrees at 7 bases. J was trimmed by 0 bases and V by 0 bases; bases with no gene match: 3. Germline V gives CDR1 SGHRS, CDR2 YFSETQ. The CDR3 sequence is 16 residues long.

This clonotype was found a few times. The chain's CDR3 is CASSQDGASGYTF. DNA of the CDR3: TGCGCCAGCAGCCAAGATGGAGCGAGTGGCTACACCTTC. The chain links TRBV4-3 to TRBJ1-2; no firm D call. V lost 0 bases and J 7 bases, leaving 9 bases between the germline ends. This CDR3 is built from 13 residues. CDR1 and CDR2 (germline): LGHNA, YSLEER.

This clonotype has just a few counts. The rearrangement uses TRBV7-3 and TRBJ2-3, with TRBD2 as a possible D gene (6 bases). The CDR3 extends over 15 amino acids. Germline values: CDR1 SGHTA, CDR2 FQGTGA. V dropped 5 bases and J dropped 3 bases, with 15 bases sitting between them. CDR3 sequence reads: CASSPGYRGTDTQYF. CDR3 DNA sequence: TGTGCCAGCAGCCCCGGCTATCGGGGGACAGATACGCAGTATTTT.